Listed here is a single TCR beta chain. Its antigen is not identified. The germline gives CDR1 GTSNPN, CDR2 SVGIG (reference sequence). The V gene end was trimmed by 1 base and the J gene end by 4 bases; junction bases not matched to a gene: 11. The CDR3 is 17 amino acids. This record comes from a study of cytomegalovirus exposure and HLA in healthy donors. Broader study findings: It was approximately 160 TCR beta chains that were listed as cytomegalovirus-associated.

The data were produced by immunoSEQ multiplex PCR, yet TCRdb's version contains in-frame clones alone and is incomplete. The sample has about 73,000 clones; 95% are singletons. This TCR derives from a man aged 18 to 30 in good health and CMV-seronegative. Sequencing was performed on PBMCs. The chain recombines TRBV30 with TRBJ2-7; 12 bases match TRBD1. CDR3 protein: CAWSGAGTGGSLYEQYF. The DNA of the CDR3 is TGTGCCTGGAGTGGCGCCGGGACAGGGGGCTCTTTGTACGAGCAGTACTTC.